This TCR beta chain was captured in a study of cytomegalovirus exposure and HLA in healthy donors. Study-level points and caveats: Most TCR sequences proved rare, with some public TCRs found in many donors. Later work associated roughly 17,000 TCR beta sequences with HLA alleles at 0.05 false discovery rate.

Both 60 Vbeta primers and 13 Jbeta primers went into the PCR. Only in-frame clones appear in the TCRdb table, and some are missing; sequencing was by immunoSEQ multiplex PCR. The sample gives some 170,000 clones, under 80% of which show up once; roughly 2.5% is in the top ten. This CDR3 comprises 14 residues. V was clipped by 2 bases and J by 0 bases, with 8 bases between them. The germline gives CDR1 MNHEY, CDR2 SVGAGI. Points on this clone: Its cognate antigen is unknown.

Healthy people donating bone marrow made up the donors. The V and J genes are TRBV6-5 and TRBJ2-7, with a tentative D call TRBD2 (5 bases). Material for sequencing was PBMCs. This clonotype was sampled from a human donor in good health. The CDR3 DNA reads TGTGCCAGCAGTTACGAGCGGAGCTCCTACGAGCAGTACTTC. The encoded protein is CASSYERSSYEQYF.